Presented here are 4 T cell receptor beta chains from one specimen sequenced in a study of beta chain features in type 1 diabetes (dated by TCRdb to about 2018). Libraries came from the immunoSEQ multiplex PCR assay. The entire amount of isolated RNA was reverse transcribed using the High Capacity cDNA Reverse Transcription Kit, so the sequenced TCRB transcripts were expressed ones. Imported from immuneACCESS, the table was reduced by TCRdb to in-frame sequences with V and J called. These copies leave out some clones; in studies compared against another copy, an unresolved V gene accounts for under half, and the cause of the remainder is not known. The sample table shows more than 350,000 clones, and over 9.5% are seen once. Approximately 0.05% of the sample rests with the top ten. What was sequenced was naive CD4+ T cells from blood. Explained via the paper, the cell subset or site label denotes: true naive CD4+ T cells. These TCRs come from a woman between 18 and 29 years old in good health.

This clone was counted between two and nine times. The rearrangement joins TRBV7-2 to TRBJ1-2, with TRBD1 identical over 10 bases. The V gene's germline CDR1 is SGHTA and CDR2 FQGNSA. The length of the CDR3 is 14 residues. Trimming at V came to 5 bases and at J to 7 bases, leaving 7 bases not matched to a gene. The CDR3 is CASSAGQGYAGYTF. In DNA, the CDR3 is TGTGCCAGCAGCGCGGGACAGGGGTATGCTGGCTACACCTTC.

The rearrangement joins TRBV29-1 to TRBJ2-3; tentatively, D is TRBD1 (6 bases). CDR1 is SQVTM, CDR2 ANQGSEA, per germline. Trimming pared 7 bases from V and 4 bases from J, leaving 24 bases between. The CDR3 runs 16 residues. CDR3 protein: CSAGTSWDRPSDTQYF. In DNA form, the CDR3 reads TGCAGCGCCGGGACATCCTGGGACCGGCCTTCAGATACGCAGTATTTT.

This sequence joins TRBV7-2 and TRBJ2-1; 14 bases are a match to TRBD2. The CDR3 loop spans 14 amino acids. From germline, CDR1 is SGHTA and CDR2 FQGNSA. Trimming took 3 bases from V and 12 from J; bases not matched to a gene: 4. CDR3 residues: CASSFQGTSGRQFF. As DNA, the CDR3 is TGTGCCAGCAGCTTCCAAGGGACTAGCGGGAGGCAGTTCTTC.

V is TRBV6-1 and J is TRBJ1-6; 7 bases are shared with TRBD1. The germline V gene has CDR1 MNHNS and CDR2 SASEGT. This CDR3 has 15 residues. V gave up 2 bases and J gave up 7 bases; unmatched junction bases: 5. CDR3 DNA: TGTGCCAGCAGTGAAAGTTACAGGGGCAATTCACCCCTCCACTTT. Amino acids: CASSESYRGNSPLHF.